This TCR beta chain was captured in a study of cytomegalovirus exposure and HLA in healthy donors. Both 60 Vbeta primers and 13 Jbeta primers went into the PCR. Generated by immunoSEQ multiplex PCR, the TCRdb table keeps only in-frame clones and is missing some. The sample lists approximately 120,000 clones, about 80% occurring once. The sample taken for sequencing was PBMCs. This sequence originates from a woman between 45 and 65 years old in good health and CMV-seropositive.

The CDR3 DNA reads as TGCGCCAGCAGCTTGGAGTTGACATCCCAAGAGACCCAGTACTTC. It yields the protein CASSLELTSQETQYF. The chain combines TRBV5-1 with TRBJ2-5; no firm D call. This CDR3 region has 15 residues. Trimming left V 0 bases short and J 1 base short, with 10 bases between. Germline V lookup: CDR1 SGHRS, CDR2 YFSETQ.